This TCR beta chain came from a study of a mutant IDH1 vaccine in newly diagnosed glioma. Time point reported: week 11, during vaccination. Every vaccination contained 300 ug of the mutant IDH1 20-mer peptide and was paired with topical imiquimod. Donor diagnoses consisted of new WHO grade 3 or 4 IDH1-mutant, ATRX-lost astrocytomas. The V gene's germline CDR1 is MNHEY and CDR2 SMNVEV (reference sequence). This CDR3 spans 20 amino acids. V was pared by 2 bases and J by 0 bases, with 23 bases between. Produced via immunoSEQ multiplex PCR; TCRdb's table is partial and in-frame only. There are just over 35,000 clones in the sample; 75% to 85% occur only once, and about 15% lies in the top ten. This clone was picked up a small number of times. Its specificity is not known.

The source was peripheral blood mononuclear cells (PBMCs), collected from a glioma patient whose treatment included an IDH1 peptide vaccine. The source is a woman aged 25-40 years with glioma. Some clones in this sample may be carry-over from other donors' samples. The V gene is TRBV27, the J gene TRBJ1-3; possible D gene TRBD1, 6 bases. CDR3 loop: CASSLVGGGDQSLSGNTIYF. The CDR3 DNA follows: TGTGCCAGCAGTTTAGTGGGGGGCGGGGACCAATCCCTCTCTGGAAACACCATATATTTT.